This entry features one T cell receptor (beta chain) sequence. This entry comes from a study of radiotherapy plus CTLA-4 blockade in lung cancer. Study-level information: Objective responses occurred in roughly 20% of patients; over 30% had disease control.

CDR3 length: 13 amino acids. The germline V and J ends were trimmed by 5 bases and 3 bases, with 9 bases remaining between them. Germline V CDR1 and CDR2: MDHEN, SYDVKM. Assay used: immunoSEQ multiplex PCR; TCRdb lists only in-frame clones, some missing. The profile shows about 110,000 clones, over 65% of them singletons. Sequencing was performed on peripheral blood, taken from a patient treated with radiotherapy plus ipilimumab. The gene calls are TRBV28 and TRBJ2-3; D gene ambiguous. This sequence was found in a human donor with non-small cell lung cancer that progressed on radiotherapy plus ipilimumab. Some clones in this sample may be carry-over from other donors' samples. This CDR3 is CASSGPRTDTQYF. The CDR3, as DNA: TGTGCCAGCAGTGGCCCCAGGACAGATACGCAGTATTTT.